The 26 T cell receptor beta chains in this list originate from one sample, sequenced in a study of blood T cell repertoires in COVID-19. The method was immunoSEQ multiplex PCR; TCRdb's version includes in-frame clones alone and lacks a portion of them. The sample holds roughly 500,000 clones, approximately 90% seen once. Sequenced sample: PBMCs or T cells enriched from blood (not recorded which). The receptors come from an older woman who had recovered from COVID-19.

The sample holds one count of this clone. V usage is TRBV20-1 and J usage is TRBJ1-2; D perhaps matches TRBD1 (5 bases). This CDR3 is built from 11 residues. CDR1 and CDR2 from the germline V gene are DFQATT and SNEGSKA (reference sequence). V shed 0 bases and J shed 11 bases, with 10 bases lying between them. The CDR3 is CSARDPGGYTF. The CDR3 nucleotides read TGCAGTGCTAGAGATCCGGGGGGATACACCTTC.

The V and J genes are TRBV10-3 and TRBJ1-2; TRBD1 is a possible D gene (6 bases). This CDR3 is 13 amino acids long. Germline lookup yields CDR1 ENHRY and CDR2 SYGVKD. V was cut by 6 bases and J by 7 bases, with 15 bases left in between. The CDR3 is CAIRGVQGRGYTF. For the CDR3, the DNA is TGTGCCATCAGGGGGGTACAGGGACGTGGCTACACCTTC.

The rearrangement joins TRBV3-1 (or the pseudogene TRBV3-2) to TRBJ2-5, with D perhaps TRBD2 (6 bases). V gave up 5 bases and J gave up 5 bases, with 21 bases separating them. The germline CDR1 and CDR2 sequences are LGHDT and YNNKEL (reference sequence). The length of the CDR3 is 16 residues. For the CDR3, the DNA is TGTGCCAGCAGCGGGGGGACCTTAGCTCTTGGGGAGACCCAGTACTTC. Protein sequence: CASSGGTLALGETQYF.

V is TRBV6-5 and J is TRBJ1-1; perhaps TRBD1 as D (6 bases). V was pared by 5 bases and J by 2 bases, with 12 bases between. This CDR3 is built from 14 residues. The germline V gene encodes CDR1 MNHEY and CDR2 SVGAGI. The CDR3 region is CASSLTGYNTEAFF. CDR3 DNA sequence: TGTGCCAGCAGTCTCACAGGGTACAACACTGAAGCTTTCTTT.

The chain couples TRBV9 to TRBJ2-1, with D perhaps TRBD2 (7 bases). The V and J ends lost 5 bases and 1 base respectively, with 19 bases between them. The CDR3 spans 17 residues. Germline loops: CDR1 SGDLS, CDR2 YYNGEE. CDR3 sequence: CASSLEGGGPSYNEQFF. The DNA for the CDR3 is TGTGCCAGCAGTCTAGAGGGAGGGGGTCCTTCCTACAATGAGCAGTTCTTC.

The rearrangement uses TRBV19 and TRBJ1-2; 11 bases line up with TRBD1. Germline CDR1 LNHDA, CDR2 SQIVND (reference sequence). V lost 3 bases to trimming and J lost 8 bases; unmatched junction nucleotides: 8. This CDR3 spans 15 amino acids. The CDR3 loop is CASSMGTGGTGGYTF. The CDR3 coding sequence is TGTGCCAGTAGTATGGGGACAGGGGGAACTGGCGGCTACACCTTC.

The V call is TRBV4-2, the J call TRBJ1-6; D remains unclear. V shed 3 bases and J shed 7 bases, with 19 bases lying between them. Germline-derived CDR1 and CDR2 are LGHNA and YNFKEQ. The CDR3 totals 17 residues. This CDR3 reads CASSHPLETLGNSPLHF. CDR3 in DNA: TGTGCCAGCAGCCACCCCTTAGAGACCCTAGGCAATTCACCCCTCCACTTT.

The chain uses TRBV28 and TRBJ2-3, with D possibly matching TRBD1 (5 bases). Germline assignment: CDR1 MDHEN and CDR2 SYDVKM. Trimming took 1 base from V and 4 from J, leaving 12 bases between them. The CDR3 extends over 15 amino acids. The CDR3: CASSLFAGFPDTQYF. CDR3 coding DNA: TGTGCCAGCAGTTTATTTGCAGGGTTTCCAGATACGCAGTATTTT.

CDR3 sequence (DNA): TGTGCCAGCTCACCAACTACCGGGACAGGGTATGGCTACACCTTC. This encodes CASSPTTGTGYGYTF. This chain links TRBV18 with TRBJ1-2; 9 nucleotides match TRBD1. The CDR3 consists of 15 residues. Germline trimming cut 2 bases from V and 5 bases from J; bases unmatched to any gene: 6. From germline, CDR1 is KGHSH and CDR2 LQKENI.

The chain links TRBV2 to TRBJ2-5; D is uncertain. The V end lost 6 bases, the J end lost 5 bases, and 7 bases lay between the germline ends. The germline V gene has CDR1 SNHLY and CDR2 FYNNEI. The CDR3 is 11 amino acids. The CDR3 region is CASRREETQYF. CDR3 coding DNA: TGTGCCAGCAGGCGAGAGGAGACCCAGTACTTC.

The chain carries TRBV4-1 and TRBJ2-6, with D perhaps TRBD1 (5 bases). The germline V gene encodes CDR1 MGHRA and CDR2 YSYEKL. The CDR3 sequence is 15 residues long. The V end was cut by 1 base, the J end by 12 bases, with 16 bases between. The DNA for the CDR3 is TGCGCCAGCAGCCAAGCATCGGACAAGCTGCGCGTCCTGACTTTC. Protein product: CASSQASDKLRVLTF.

The J gene is TRBJ2-1, the V gene TRBV12-5; the match to TRBD2 covers 7 bases. Germline lookup yields CDR1 LGHNT and CDR2 FRNRAP. V lost 5 bases to trimming and J lost 3 bases; unmatched junction nucleotides: 7. CDR3 size: 15 residues. CDR3 nucleotides: TGTGCTAGTGGTCCGGCGGGGGTTTACTACAATGAGCAGTTCTTC. This translates into CASGPAGVYYNEQFF.

This chain connects TRBV3-1 (or the pseudogene TRBV3-2) to TRBJ1-3, with D uncertain. The CDR3 spans 14 residues. The germline V and J ends were trimmed by 3 bases and 4 bases, with 10 bases remaining between them. Germline loops: CDR1 LGHDT, CDR2 YNNKEL (reference sequence). The CDR3 sequence: CASSHGEGGNTIYF. In DNA form, the CDR3 reads TGTGCCAGCAGCCACGGGGAGGGAGGAAACACCATATATTTT.

The chain joins TRBV24-1 to TRBJ2-2; a possible D gene is TRBD1 (6 bases). The V gene lost 3 bases and the J gene lost 0 bases, with 13 bases spanning the gap. The CDR3 loop spans 17 amino acids. Per the germline V gene, CDR1 is KGHDR and CDR2 is SFDVKD. The CDR3 sequence is CATSDRTEFANTGELFF. The CDR3 DNA follows: TGTGCCACCAGTGATAGGACAGAGTTCGCGAACACCGGGGAGCTGTTTTTT.

The gene calls are TRBV19 and TRBJ1-5, with 8 positions matching TRBD1. The CDR3 is made up of 16 amino acids. The germline gives CDR1 LNHDA, CDR2 SQIVND (reference sequence). V lost 2 bases to trimming and J lost 4 bases; unmatched junction nucleotides: 7. The DNA for the CDR3 is TGTGCCAGTAGTATACTTGGGACAGGACCAAATCAGCCCCAGCATTTT. Its protein is CASSILGTGPNQPQHF.

The chain employs TRBV5-1 and TRBJ1-2; perhaps TRBD1 as D (5 bases). Looked up from germline, CDR1 is SGHRS and CDR2 is YFSETQ. The CDR3 is 14 residues long. V lost 0 bases to trimming and J lost 5 bases, with 11 bases between them. The CDR3 is CASSLVGAGYGYTF. The CDR3 nucleotides read TGCGCCAGCAGCTTGGTAGGAGCAGGGTATGGCTACACCTTC.

The chain joins TRBV5-1 to TRBJ1-1, with TRBD1 matching over 7 bases. This CDR3 spans 17 amino acids. V gave up 4 bases and J gave up 0 bases; unmatched junction bases: 12. Germline CDR1 SGHRS, CDR2 YFSETQ. The chain's CDR3 is CASSEGLRDSLNTEAFF. The CDR3 DNA is TGCGCCAGCAGCGAAGGTTTAAGGGACAGCTTGAACACTGAAGCTTTCTTT.

This clone was seen just once. The gene calls are TRBV5-6 and TRBJ2-1, with 12 bases matching TRBD2. Trimming took 2 bases from V and 8 from J; bases not matched to a gene: 8. CDR1 and CDR2 (germline): SGHDT, YYEEEE. The CDR3 consists of 16 residues. CDR3 amino acids: CASSLRLAGAGDEQFF. CDR3 nucleotides: TGTGCCAGCAGCTTAAGACTAGCGGGGGCTGGGGATGAGCAGTTCTTC.

The chain has TRBV2 and TRBJ1-4, with D possibly being TRBD1 (6 bases). The germline V gene encodes CDR1 SNHLY and CDR2 FYNNEI. The V end lost 7 bases, the J end lost 6 bases, and 9 bases lay between the germline ends. CDR3 size: 12 residues. CDR3 region: CASTGADEKLFF. CDR3 DNA: TGTGCCAGCACAGGGGCTGATGAAAAACTGTTTTTT.

This chain links TRBV10-1 with TRBJ2-2, with 7 bases matching TRBD1. CDR1 and CDR2 from the germline V gene are WNHNN and SYGVQD (reference sequence). V was pared by 4 bases and J by 6 bases, with 5 bases of the junction left unmatched. The CDR3 runs 14 residues. The CDR3 DNA sequence: TGCGCCAGCAGTGCTCCGGGACAGTCCGGGGAGCTGTTTTTT. It translates to CASSAPGQSGELFF.

V usage is TRBV29-1 and J usage is TRBJ1-1; D gene ambiguous. Germline lookup yields CDR1 SQVTM and CDR2 ANQGSEA. CDR3 length: 12 residues. The ends were cut back, 6 bases at V and 1 base at J, with 9 bases in the middle. The CDR3 reads CSVARGNTEAFF. In DNA form, the CDR3 reads TGCAGCGTCGCTAGAGGGAACACTGAAGCTTTCTTT.

V usage is TRBV18 and J usage is TRBJ1-5; 8 nucleotides agree with TRBD1. In germline, CDR1 is KGHSH, CDR2 LQKENI. V lost 0 bases to trimming and J lost 6 bases; unmatched junction nucleotides: 16. The CDR3 is made up of 19 amino acids. For the CDR3, the DNA is TGTGCCAGCTCACCACCGGACAGGGTCGTAGGTGGCGTGGGTCAGCCCCAGCATTTT. This translates into CASSPPDRVVGGVGQPQHF.

In this sample, this clone turned up once. This rearrangement joins TRBV28 to TRBJ1-1; 7 bases are shared with TRBD1. The CDR3 has 15 amino acids. Per germline, CDR1 MDHEN and CDR2 SYDVKM. Trimming removed 4 bases from V and 1 base from J; junction bases left unmatched: 6. The DNA of the CDR3 is TGTGCCAGCAGTTCCCGGACAGGAGAGAACACTGAAGCTTTCTTT. Its translation is CASSSRTGENTEAFF. The full variable domain, with the rest looked up from reference TRBV28 and TRBJ1-1, is DVKVTQSSRYLVKRTGEKVFLECVQDMDHENMFWYRQDPGLGLRLIYFSYDVKMKEKGDIPEGYSVSREKKERFSLILESASTNQTSMYLCASSSRTGENTEAFFGQGTRLTVV.

This chain joins TRBV2 and TRBJ1-1; unclear D gene. Germline V gives CDR1 SNHLY, CDR2 FYNNEI. Trimming pared 4 bases from V and 2 bases from J, leaving 11 bases between. The CDR3 sequence is 14 residues long. This chain's CDR3 is CASSGNSLNTEAFF. The CDR3 nucleotides read TGTGCCAGCAGTGGTAACAGCCTAAACACTGAAGCTTTCTTT. The whole variable domain, remainder taken from reference TRBV2 and TRBJ1-1, is EPEVTQTPSHQVTQMGQEVILRCVPISNHLYFYWYRQILGQKVEFLVSFYNNEISEKSEIFDDQFSVERPDGSNFTLKIRSTKLEDSAMYFCASSGNSLNTEAFFGQGTRLTVV.

The chain joins TRBV12-3 or TRBV12-4 to TRBJ2-7; 8 bases fit TRBD2. The J segment lost 6 bases and the V segment lost 1 base, leaving 2 bases of the junction unmatched. CDR3 length equals 13 residues. The DNA of the CDR3 is TGTGCCAGCAGTTTAGGTCTAGCGGGCGAGCAGTACGTC. It translates to CASSLGLAGEQYV.

This chain connects TRBV7-8 to TRBJ2-4, with 7 nucleotides matching TRBD1. V shed 1 base and J 6 bases; nucleotides not matched to a gene: 3. Per germline, CDR1 SGHVS and CDR2 FQNEAQ. The CDR3 loop spans 14 amino acids. CDR3 in DNA: TGTGCCAGCAGCTTAGACAGGGGAAGAAACATTCAGTACTTC. Translating it yields CASSLDRGRNIQYF.